This T cell receptor beta chain was documented in a study of shared clonotypes between healthy human individuals. The study, taken as a whole, reports: Sequencing of the sorted subsets was shown by rarefaction to be incomplete despite large depth. Generally, naive subsets (rather than memory subsets) showed larger estimated richness. Non-shared clonotypes had lower generation probabilities than clonotypes shared by all four sorted-subset donors.

The CDR3 consists of 13 residues. Trimming took 5 bases from V and 3 from J, leaving 11 bases between them. The V gene's germline CDR1 is SGHKS and CDR2 YYEKEE (reference sequence). Worth noting for this clone: No antigen is known for it.

The study drew its donors from healthy HIV-negative adults without recent acute infections or vaccinations. Produced via immunoSEQ multiplex PCR; TCRdb's table is partial and in-frame only. The sample has 2,500,000 or so clones; just under 95% are singletons. The rearrangement uses TRBV5-5 and TRBJ1-1; no definite D call. Sequences were obtained from naive CD4+ T cells from PBMCs. Sample subset: CD45RA+ positively selected. This receptor was identified in a man in his late teens or twenties in good health. Some clones in this sample may be carry-over from other donors' samples. CDR3 sequence (DNA): TGTGCCAGCAGTATGCTACGATACACTGAAGCTTTCTTT. Amino acids: CASSMLRYTEAFF.